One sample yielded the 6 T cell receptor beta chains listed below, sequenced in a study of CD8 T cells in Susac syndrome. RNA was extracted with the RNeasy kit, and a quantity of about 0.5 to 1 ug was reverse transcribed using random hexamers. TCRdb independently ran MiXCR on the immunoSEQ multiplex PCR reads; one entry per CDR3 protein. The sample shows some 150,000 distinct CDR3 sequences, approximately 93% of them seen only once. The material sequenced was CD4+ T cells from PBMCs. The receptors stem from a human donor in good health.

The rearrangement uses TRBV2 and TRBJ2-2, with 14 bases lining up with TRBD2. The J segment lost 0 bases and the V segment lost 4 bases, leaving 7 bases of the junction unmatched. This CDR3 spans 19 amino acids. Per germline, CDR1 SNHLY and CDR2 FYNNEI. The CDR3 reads CASSVLGLAGGSNTGELFF. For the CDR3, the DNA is TGTGCCAGCAGTGTGCTCGGACTAGCGGGAGGTTCGAACACCGGGGAGCTGTTTTTT.

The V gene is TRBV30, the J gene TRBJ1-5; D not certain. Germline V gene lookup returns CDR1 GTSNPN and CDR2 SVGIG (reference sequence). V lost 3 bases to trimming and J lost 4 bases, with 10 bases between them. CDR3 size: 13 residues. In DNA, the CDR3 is TGTGCCTGGAGGGCCGGGCCTAATCAGCCCCAGCATTTT. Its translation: CAWRAGPNQPQHF.

The CDR3 sequence: CASSRTGYLETQYF. The CDR3 nucleotides read TGTGCCAGCAGCAGGACAGGGTACTTGGAGACCCAGTACTTC. The gene calls are TRBV7-6 and TRBJ2-5; TRBD1 agrees at 8 bases. The CDR3 loop spans 14 amino acids. With V trimmed by 5 bases and J by 5 bases, 7 bases remained unmatched. The germline V gene has CDR1 SGHVS and CDR2 FNYEAQ.

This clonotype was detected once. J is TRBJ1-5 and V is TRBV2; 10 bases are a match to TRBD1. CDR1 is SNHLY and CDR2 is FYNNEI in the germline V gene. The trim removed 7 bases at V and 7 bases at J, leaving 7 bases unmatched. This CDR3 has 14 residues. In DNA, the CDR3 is TGTGCCAGCACCCGGGGACAGGGGTACCAGCCCCAGCATTTT. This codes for CASTRGQGYQPQHF. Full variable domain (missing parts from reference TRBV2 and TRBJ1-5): EPEVTQTPSHQVTQMGQEVILRCVPISNHLYFYWYRQILGQKVEFLVSFYNNEISEKSEIFDDQFSVERPDGSNFTLKIRSTKLEDSAMYFCASTRGQGYQPQHFGDGTRLSIL.

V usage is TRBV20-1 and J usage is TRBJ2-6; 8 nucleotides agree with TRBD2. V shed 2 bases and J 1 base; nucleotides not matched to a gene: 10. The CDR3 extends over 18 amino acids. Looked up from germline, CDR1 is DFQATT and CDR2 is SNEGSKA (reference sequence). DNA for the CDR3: TGCAGTGCTAGATCTAGCGGGCGACAGACTTCTGGGGCCAACGTCCTGACTTTC. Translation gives CSARSSGRQTSGANVLTF.

CDR3 region: CASSLRWNTDTQYF. DNA of the CDR3: TGTGCCAGCAGCTTACGATGGAACACAGATACGCAGTATTTT. This sequence joins TRBV7-2 and TRBJ2-3; D not resolved. Trimming left V 2 bases short and J 2 bases short, with 8 bases between. The CDR3 length is 14 residues. Germline-derived CDR1 and CDR2 are SGHTA and FQGNSA.